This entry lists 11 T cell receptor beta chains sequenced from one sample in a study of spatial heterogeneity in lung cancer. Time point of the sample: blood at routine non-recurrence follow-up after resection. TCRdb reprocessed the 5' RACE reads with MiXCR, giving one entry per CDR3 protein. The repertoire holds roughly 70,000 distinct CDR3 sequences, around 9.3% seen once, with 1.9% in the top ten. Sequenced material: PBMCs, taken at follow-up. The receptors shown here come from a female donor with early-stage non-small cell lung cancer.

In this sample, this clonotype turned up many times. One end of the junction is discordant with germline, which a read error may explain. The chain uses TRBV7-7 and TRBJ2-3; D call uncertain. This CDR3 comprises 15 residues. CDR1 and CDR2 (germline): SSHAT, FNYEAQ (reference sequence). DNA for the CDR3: TGTGCTAGCAGCCCTTCGGGCGGCCTCACAGATACGCAGTATTTT. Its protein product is CASSPSGGLTDTQYF.

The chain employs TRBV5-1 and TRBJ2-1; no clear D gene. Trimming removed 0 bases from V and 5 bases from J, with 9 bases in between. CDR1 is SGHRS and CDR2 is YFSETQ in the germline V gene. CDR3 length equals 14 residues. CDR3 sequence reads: CASSLVGENNEQFF. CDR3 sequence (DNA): TGCGCCAGCAGCTTGGTTGGCGAAAACAATGAGCAGTTCTTC.

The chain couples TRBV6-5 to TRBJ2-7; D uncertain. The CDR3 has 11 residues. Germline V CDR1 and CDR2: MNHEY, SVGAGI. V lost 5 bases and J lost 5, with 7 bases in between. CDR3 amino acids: CASSRGNEQYF. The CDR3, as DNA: TGTGCCAGCAGTAGAGGAAACGAGCAGTACTTC.

CDR3 sequence: CASSLDPLASDEQFF. In nucleotides, the CDR3 is TGTGCCAGCAGCTTAGACCCACTAGCGAGCGATGAGCAGTTCTTC. V usage is TRBV11-1 and J usage is TRBJ2-1; 7 bases fit TRBD2. Per the germline V gene, CDR1 is SGHAT and CDR2 is FQDESV (reference sequence). Trimming took 1 base from V and 8 from J; bases not matched to a gene: 8. This CDR3 is built from 15 residues.

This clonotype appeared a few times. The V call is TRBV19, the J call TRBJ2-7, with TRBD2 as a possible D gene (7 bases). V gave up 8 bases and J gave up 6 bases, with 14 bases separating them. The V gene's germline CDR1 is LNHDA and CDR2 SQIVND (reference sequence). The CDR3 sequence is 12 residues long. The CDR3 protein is CASGGGQVEQYF. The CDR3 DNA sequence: TGTGCCAGTGGGGGGGGCCAGGTCGAGCAGTACTTC.

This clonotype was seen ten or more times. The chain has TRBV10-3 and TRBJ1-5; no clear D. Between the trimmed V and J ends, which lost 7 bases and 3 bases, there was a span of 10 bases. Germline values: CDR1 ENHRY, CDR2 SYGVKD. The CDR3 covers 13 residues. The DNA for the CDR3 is TGTGCCATCAATGACGGGTACAATCAGCCCCAGCATTTT. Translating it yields CAINDGYNQPQHF.

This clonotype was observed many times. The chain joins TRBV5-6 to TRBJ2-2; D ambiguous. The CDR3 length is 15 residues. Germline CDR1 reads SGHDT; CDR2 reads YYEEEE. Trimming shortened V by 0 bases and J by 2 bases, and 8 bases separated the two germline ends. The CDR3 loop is CASSLAMGNTGELFF. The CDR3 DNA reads TGTGCCAGCAGCTTGGCTATGGGAAACACCGGGGAGCTGTTTTTT.

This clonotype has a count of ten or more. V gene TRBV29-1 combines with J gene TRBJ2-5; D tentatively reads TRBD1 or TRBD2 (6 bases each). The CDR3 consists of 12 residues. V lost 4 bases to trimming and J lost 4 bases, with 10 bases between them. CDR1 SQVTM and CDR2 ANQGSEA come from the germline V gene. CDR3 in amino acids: CSVVRGAETQYF. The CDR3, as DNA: TGCAGCGTTGTAAGGGGGGCAGAGACCCAGTACTTC. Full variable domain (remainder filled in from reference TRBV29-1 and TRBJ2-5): SAVISQKPSRDICQRGTSLTIQCQVDSQVTMMFWYRQQPGQSLTLIATANQGSEATYESGFVIDKFPISRPNLTFSTLTVSNMSPEDSSIYLCSVVRGAETQYFGPGTRLLVL.

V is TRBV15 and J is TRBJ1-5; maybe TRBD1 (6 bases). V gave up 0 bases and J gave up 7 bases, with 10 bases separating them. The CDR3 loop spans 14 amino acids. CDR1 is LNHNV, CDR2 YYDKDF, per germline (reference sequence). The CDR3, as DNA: TGTGCCACCAGCAGAGATCAGGGACAACAGCCCCAGCATTTT. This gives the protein CATSRDQGQQPQHF.

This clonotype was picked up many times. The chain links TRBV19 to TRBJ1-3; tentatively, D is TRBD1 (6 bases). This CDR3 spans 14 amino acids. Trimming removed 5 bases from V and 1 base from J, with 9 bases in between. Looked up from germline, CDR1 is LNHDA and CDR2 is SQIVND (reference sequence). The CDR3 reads CASSGQISGNTIYF. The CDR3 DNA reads TGTGCCAGTAGTGGACAGATATCTGGAAACACCATATATTTT.

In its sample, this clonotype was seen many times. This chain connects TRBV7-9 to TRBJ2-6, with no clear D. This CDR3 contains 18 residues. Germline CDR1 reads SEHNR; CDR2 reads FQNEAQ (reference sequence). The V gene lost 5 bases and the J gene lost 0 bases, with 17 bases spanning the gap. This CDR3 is CASSPISWALSGANVLTF. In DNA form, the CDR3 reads TGTGCCAGCAGCCCGATCTCATGGGCCCTCTCTGGGGCCAACGTCCTGACTTTC.